This passage covers 23 T cell receptor beta chains from one sample sequenced in a study of blood T cell repertoires in COVID-19. The protocol was immunoSEQ multiplex PCR, while the TCRdb copy is restricted to in-frame clones and leaves out a portion. The sample includes approximately 100,000 clones, 83% seen only once; the top ten take about 20%. Sample: peripheral blood. Every receptor here comes from a woman aged 55 to 70 with acute or convalescent COVID-19.

The chain combines TRBV3-1 (or the pseudogene TRBV3-2) with TRBJ2-1; 10 bases agree with TRBD1. V shed 4 bases and J 6 bases; nucleotides not matched to a gene: 3. This CDR3 has 14 amino acids. From germline, CDR1 is LGHDT and CDR2 YNNKEL (reference sequence). Here the CDR3 DNA reads TGTGCCAGCAGCCGGACAGGGGGAAGCAATGAGCAGTTCTTC. It codes for CASSRTGGSNEQFF.

The chain carries TRBV9 and TRBJ1-2; no reliable D call. Per germline, CDR1 SGDLS and CDR2 YYNGEE. V was clipped by 0 bases and J by 1 base, with 4 bases between them. The CDR3 extends over 13 amino acids. CDR3: CASSVVNNYGYTF. CDR3 DNA sequence: TGTGCCAGCAGCGTAGTCAATAACTATGGCTACACCTTC.

This chain links TRBV28 with TRBJ2-7; 7 nucleotides align to TRBD2. This CDR3 contains 14 residues. The germline gives CDR1 MDHEN, CDR2 SYDVKM. V lost 4 bases to trimming and J lost 4 bases; unmatched junction nucleotides: 7. Here the CDR3 DNA reads TGTGCCAGCAGTTGGGGGGGAGGGGTTTACGAGCAGTACTTC. Its translation: CASSWGGGVYEQYF. The complete variable domain, with remaining parts taken from reference TRBV28 and TRBJ2-7, reads DVKVTQSSRYLVKRTGEKVFLECVQDMDHENMFWYRQDPGLGLRLIYFSYDVKMKEKGDIPEGYSVSREKKERFSLILESASTNQTSMYLCASSWGGGVYEQYFGPGTRLTVT.

This clone was detected only once. The V call is TRBV2, the J call TRBJ2-3, with 11 positions matching TRBD2. This CDR3 contains 14 residues. Germline loops: CDR1 SNHLY, CDR2 FYNNEI. J was trimmed by 7 bases and V by 7 bases; bases with no gene match: 7. The CDR3 spells CASTLAGGPHTQYF. In DNA, the CDR3 is TGTGCCAGCACGCTAGCGGGGGGACCGCATACGCAGTATTTT.

The V and J genes are TRBV6-2 or TRBV6-3 and TRBJ2-3; TRBD1 might be the D (5 bases). Germline V gene lookup returns CDR1 MNHEY and CDR2 SVGEGT. V was trimmed by 6 bases and J by 6 bases, leaving 16 bases between them. This CDR3 comprises 14 residues. The CDR3 loop reads CASSAGRGRDTQYF. The CDR3 bases are TGTGCCAGCAGCGCCGGTAGGGGCCGGGATACGCAGTATTTT.

This clone was observed once. V usage is TRBV18 and J usage is TRBJ1-5, with unresolved D. The germline CDR1 and CDR2 sequences are KGHSH and LQKENI. V was pared by 4 bases and J by 6 bases, with 13 bases between. The CDR3 length is 14 residues. CDR3 bases: TGTGCCAGCTCACTAGATTCGGGGTTTCAGCCCCAGCATTTT. Protein product: CASSLDSGFQPQHF.

The genes are TRBV29-1 and TRBJ1-1; a possible D gene is TRBD1 (5 bases). The V end was cut by 7 bases, the J end by 6 bases, with 12 bases between. The CDR3 contains 11 residues. Per germline, CDR1 SQVTM and CDR2 ANQGSEA. The CDR3 region is CSARRGAEAFF. The DNA for the CDR3 is TGCAGCGCAAGGAGGGGCGCTGAAGCTTTCTTT. The full variable domain, in which reference TRBV29-1 and TRBJ1-1 provide the parts outside the CDR3, is SAVISQKPSRDICQRGTSLTIQCQVDSQVTMMFWYRQQPGQSLTLIATANQGSEATYESGFVIDKFPISRPNLTFSTLTVSNMSPEDSSIYLCSARRGAEAFFGQGTRLTVV.

The V call is TRBV19, the J call TRBJ1-2; 8 positions agree with TRBD1. Losses at the gene ends were 4 bases for V and 3 bases for J; bases not matched to a gene: 7. The V gene's germline CDR1 is LNHDA and CDR2 SQIVND (reference sequence). The CDR3 covers 15 residues. Here the CDR3 reads CASSSPGGQHYGYTF. CDR3 nucleotide sequence: TGTGCCAGTAGTAGCCCAGGGGGCCAGCACTATGGCTACACCTTC.

This chain links TRBV18 with TRBJ1-3; D is unresolved. CDR3 length: 14 amino acids. Germline V gene lookup returns CDR1 KGHSH and CDR2 LQKENI. The ends were cut back, 4 bases at V and 8 bases at J, with 15 bases in the middle. The CDR3 DNA reads TGTGCCAGCTCACTGATCACCCTGTCGGACACCATATATTTT. Translated, it gives CASSLITLSDTIYF.

V is TRBV7-2 and J is TRBJ1-1; TRBD1 matches 8 bases. The CDR3 extends over 14 amino acids. Germline V gene lookup returns CDR1 SGHTA and CDR2 FQGNSA. After removal of 3 bases from V and 5 bases from J, the junction contained 5 bases not matched to a gene. The CDR3 loop reads CASSFYRGETEAFF. CDR3 DNA sequence: TGTGCCAGCAGCTTTTACAGGGGGGAGACTGAAGCTTTCTTT.

The chain carries TRBV18 and TRBJ2-7; D gene unclear. Germline V lookup: CDR1 KGHSH, CDR2 LQKENI. Trimming took 5 bases from V and 4 from J, leaving 9 bases between them. This CDR3 contains 12 residues. CDR3 in DNA: TGTGCCAGCTCAGCTTCACTTTACGAGCAGTACTTC. Translating gives CASSASLYEQYF.

This clone was detected once. The CDR3 protein is CASYSNTGLENYGYTF. The CDR3 DNA follows: TGTGCCAGCTACTCTAACACAGGATTAGAAAACTATGGCTACACCTTC. The chain carries TRBV18 and TRBJ1-2, with D maybe TRBD1 (5 bases). The germline V gene has CDR1 KGHSH and CDR2 LQKENI. The CDR3 spans 16 residues. The V end lost 7 bases, the J end lost 2 bases, and 20 bases lay between the germline ends.

V gene TRBV7-6 combines with J gene TRBJ1-2, with D possibly TRBD1 on 5 matching bases. The germline CDR1 and CDR2 sequences are SGHVS and FNYEAQ. V gave up 5 bases and J gave up 5 bases, with 21 bases separating them. CDR3 size: 16 residues. CDR3 sequence (DNA): TGTGCCAGCAGCCATAATACAGGCCCCGGTCGGTATGGCTACACCTTC. Protein product: CASSHNTGPGRYGYTF.

This clone came up once. The chain is built from TRBV11-2 and TRBJ1-2, with TRBD1 matching over 7 bases. Trimming at V came to 5 bases and at J to 4 bases, leaving 10 bases not matched to a gene. Germline CDR1 SGHAT, CDR2 FQNNGV. The length of the CDR3 is 15 residues. The CDR3 region is CASSPTGDGGYGYTF. As DNA, the CDR3 is TGTGCCAGCAGCCCCACAGGGGACGGGGGCTATGGCTACACCTTC. The variable domain in full, with the rest retrieved from reference TRBV11-2 and TRBJ1-2, is EAGVAQSPRYKIIEKRQSVAFWCNPISGHATLYWYQQILGQGPKLLIQFQNNGVVDDSQLPKDRFSAERLKGVDSTLKIQPAKLEDSAVYLCASSPTGDGGYGYTFGSGTRLTVV.

The V and J genes are TRBV2 and TRBJ2-1; the match to TRBD2 covers 13 bases. In germline, CDR1 is SNHLY, CDR2 FYNNEI. V shed 5 bases and J 6 bases; nucleotides not matched to a gene: 4. The CDR3 is made up of 15 amino acids. CDR3 residues: CASSRLAGGANEQFF. The CDR3 nucleotides are TGTGCCAGCAGTAGACTAGCGGGAGGAGCCAATGAGCAGTTCTTC.

This chain uses TRBV19 with TRBJ1-5; D is uncertain. The CDR3 has 15 amino acids. V was clipped by 2 bases and J by 3 bases, with 11 bases between them. Germline CDR1 LNHDA, CDR2 SQIVND (reference sequence). CDR3 DNA sequence: TGTGCCAGTAGTATATTGGGCGGGCTCAATCAGCCCCAGCATTTT. It codes for CASSILGGLNQPQHF.

This clone was found once. This chain connects TRBV5-1 to TRBJ2-5, with 16 bases that match TRBD2. Germline assignment: CDR1 SGHRS and CDR2 YFSETQ. CDR3 size: 16 residues. V trimming: 3 bases; J trimming: 2 bases; junction bases outside the gene matches: 1. The CDR3 region has the DNA TGCGCCAGCAGCTCGGGACTAGCGGGGGGGCAAGAGACCCAGTACTTC. Translating it yields CASSSGLAGGQETQYF.

The gene calls are TRBV28 and TRBJ2-7; 12 bases match TRBD2. The CDR3 loop spans 14 amino acids. Germline values: CDR1 MDHEN, CDR2 SYDVKM. V lost 5 bases, J lost 7 bases, and 6 bases stayed unmatched. DNA of the CDR3: TGTGCCAGCAGTCTAGCGGGAGGGCCCGGGGAGCAGTACTTC. As protein: CASSLAGGPGEQYF.

This sequence joins TRBV27 and TRBJ1-1, with D possibly matching TRBD1 (5 bases). Per the germline V gene, CDR1 is MNHEY and CDR2 is SMNVEV (reference sequence). The V end was cut by 6 bases, the J end by 0 bases, with 5 bases between. The CDR3 is 12 amino acids. The CDR3 here is CASRGLNTEAFF. DNA for the CDR3: TGTGCCAGCAGGGGGCTGAACACTGAAGCTTTCTTT.

The genes are TRBV19 and TRBJ2-1; TRBD1 is a possible D gene (6 bases). Germline CDR1 LNHDA, CDR2 SQIVND (reference sequence). There are 12 residues in the CDR3. Trimming shortened V by 8 bases and J by 4 bases, and 9 bases separated the two germline ends. CDR3 sequence: CASGDIYNEQFF. The CDR3, as DNA: TGTGCCAGTGGGGACATTTACAATGAGCAGTTCTTC.

The chain is built from TRBV10-3 and TRBJ1-5, with D perhaps TRBD1 (5 bases). Trimming left V 0 bases short and J 5 bases short, with 8 bases between. Germline CDR1 ENHRY, CDR2 SYGVKD. CDR3 length: 14 residues. CDR3 amino acids: CAISESGVDQPQHF. The CDR3, as DNA: TGTGCCATCAGTGAGTCAGGGGTCGATCAGCCCCAGCATTTT.

V is TRBV9 and J is TRBJ2-3, with 7 bases lining up with TRBD2. V shed 3 bases and J 3 bases; nucleotides not matched to a gene: 7. The CDR3 is 15 amino acids. Germline assignment: CDR1 SGDLS and CDR2 YYNGEE. DNA of the CDR3: TGTGCCAGCAGCGCGTACTGGGGGGGGACAGATACGCAGTATTTT. Translated, it gives CASSAYWGGTDTQYF.

The J gene is TRBJ1-2, the V gene TRBV19; 9 bases align to TRBD1. J gave up 8 bases and V 2 bases, and 6 bases lay outside the gene matches. Germline V CDR1 and CDR2: LNHDA, SQIVND (reference sequence). The CDR3 is made up of 14 amino acids. In DNA form, the CDR3 reads TGTGCCAGTAGTATATCCCGCGGACAGGGGGGCTACACCTTC. Translated: CASSISRGQGGYTF.